Listed below are T cell receptor beta chains from one sample, sequenced in a study of blood T cell repertoires in COVID-19. The table came from immunoSEQ multiplex PCR; TCRdb's copy has only in-frame clones and leaves some out. The sample carries approximately 440,000 clones, roughly 87% recorded once. Material: PBMCs or T cells enriched from blood (not recorded which). The receptor set was obtained from a woman aged 18-30 years who had recovered from COVID-19. Each CDR3 is given with its conserved first and last residue. The order of the fields is CDR3 protein, CDR3 DNA, J gene, D gene, clone size, V gene. A D gene is named only where the DNA matches it firmly. The size entry is marked missing in some rows and otherwise reads once, few, many or a size class.

CASSPTGPEKLFF TGTGCCAGCAGTCCGACAGGGCCAGAAAAACTGTTTTTT TRBJ1-4 TRBD1 NA TRBV3-1/TRBV3-2
CASSLEGGGSGSPLHF TGTGCCAGCAGCTTAGAGGGAGGGGGTTCCGGTTCACCCCTCCACTTT TRBJ1-6 NA NA TRBV7-2
CASGTSGAGELFF TGCGCCAGCGGTACTAGCGGGGCCGGGGAGCTGTTTTTT TRBJ2-2 TRBD2 NA TRBV5-1
CASSSRQDPTDTQYF TGTGCCAGTAGTTCTCGACAGGACCCAACAGATACGCAGTATTTT TRBJ2-3 NA NA TRBV19
CASTGLDDYEQYF TGTGCCAGCACCGGACTGGACGACTACGAGCAGTACTTC TRBJ2-7 NA NA TRBV6-4
CASRNQGATGYTF TGCGCCAGCAGGAATCAGGGGGCGACAGGCTACACCTTC TRBJ1-2 TRBD1 NA TRBV5-1
CASSVIGAGVGAGELFF TGCGCCAGCAGCGTCATCGGAGCGGGGGTAGGGGCCGGGGAGCTGTTTTTT TRBJ2-2 TRBD2 NA TRBV5-1
CASSLVGTFQETQYF TGTGCCAGCAGCTTAGTAGGGACTTTCCAAGAGACCCAGTACTTC TRBJ2-5 NA NA TRBV7-9
CASSLQGTGNTIYF TGCGCCAGCAGCTTGCAGGGAACAGGAAACACCATATATTTT TRBJ1-3 NA few TRBV5-1
CASSQRETGGDTGELFF TGTGCCAGCAGCCAACGTGAGACCGGGGGAGACACCGGGGAGCTGTTTTTT TRBJ2-2 NA NA TRBV4-2
CASSPSDRGYGYTF TGTGCCAGTAGTCCCTCCGACAGGGGTTATGGCTACACCTTC TRBJ1-2 TRBD1 NA TRBV19
CASSPDTYYGYTF TGTGCCAGCAGCCCCGACACCTACTATGGCTACACCTTC TRBJ1-2 NA few TRBV5-4
CASSGKGGTYAYEQYF TGTGCCAGCAGCGGGAAGGGAGGGACGTATGCCTACGAGCAGTACTTC TRBJ2-7 TRBD2 NA TRBV5-6
CASRFLRSGGYNEQFF TGTGCAAGTCGCTTCCTCAGGTCGGGGGGCTACAATGAGCAGTTCTTC TRBJ2-1 NA NA TRBV12-2
CASSLIVAASDTQYF TGTGCCAGCAGCTTGATAGTAGCGGCGTCAGATACGCAGTATTTT TRBJ2-3 NA few TRBV5-4
CAISEGGFGNTIYF TGTGCCATCAGTGAAGGAGGATTCGGAAACACCATATATTTT TRBJ1-3 NA NA TRBV10-3
CASDTGDLNTEAFF TGTGCTAGTGATACAGGGGATCTGAACACTGAAGCTTTCTTT TRBJ1-1 TRBD1 once TRBV12-5
CASSHDRAYGYTF TGTGCCAGCAGTCATGACAGGGCCTATGGCTACACCTTC TRBJ1-2 TRBD1 NA TRBV27
CASSVSGEAFF TGTGCCAGCAGTGTTTCGGGAGAAGCTTTCTTT TRBJ1-1 NA NA TRBV2
CASSWETGLNEQFF TGTGCCAGCAGCTGGGAGACAGGTCTCAATGAGCAGTTCTTC TRBJ2-1 NA NA TRBV5-6
CASSPRGWRLFFSGNTIYF TGTGCCAGCAGCCCCCGGGGTTGGCGGCTATTCTTCTCTGGAAACACCATATATTTT TRBJ1-3 NA NA TRBV6-2/TRBV6-3
CASSNSGGTYNEQFF TGTGCCAGCAGTAATAGCGGGGGAACCTACAATGAGCAGTTCTTC TRBJ2-1 TRBD2 NA TRBV2
CASSYAGIGYGYTF TGTGCCAGCAGTTACGCGGGTATTGGCTATGGCTACACCTTC TRBJ1-2 NA NA TRBV6-5
CATAPVGDSPLHF TGTGCCACCGCACCGGTAGGGGATTCACCCCTCCACTTT TRBJ1-6 NA NA TRBV15
CSVVWMDRGTYEQYF TGCAGCGTTGTTTGGATGGACAGGGGGACCTACGAGCAGTACTTC TRBJ2-7 TRBD1 NA TRBV29-1
CASSEGTASNQPQHF TGTGCCAGCAGTGAAGGGACAGCCAGCAATCAGCCCCAGCATTTT TRBJ1-5 NA NA TRBV2
CATSRDPPAPNQPQHF TGTGCCACCAGCAGAGACCCACCCGCGCCCAATCAGCCCCAGCATTTT TRBJ1-5 NA NA TRBV15
CASSLSSGYEQYF TGTGCTAGCAGCCTGAGTAGCGGCTACGAGCAGTACTTC TRBJ2-7 NA NA TRBV7-7
CASSPRTGRTEAFF TGTGCCAGCAGTCCCCGGACAGGGAGAACTGAAGCTTTCTTT TRBJ1-1 TRBD1 once TRBV25-1
CASRGQGEYGYTF TGTGCCAGCAGGGGACAGGGCGAATATGGCTACACCTTC TRBJ1-2 TRBD1 once TRBV9
CASSPGQGAHLLQFF TGTGCCAGCAGCCCTGGGCAGGGGGCCCATCTTTTGCAGTTCTTC TRBJ2-1 TRBD1 NA TRBV14
CASSPGSHNEQFF TGTGCCAGCTCACCAGGGAGTCACAATGAGCAGTTCTTC TRBJ2-1 NA NA TRBV18
CASTPGEGGYEQYF TGCGCCAGCACCCCCGGGGAGGGAGGCTACGAGCAGTACTTC TRBJ2-7 TRBD2 NA TRBV5-1
CASSPDRLENIQYF TGCGCCAGCAGCCCCGACAGGTTAGAAAACATTCAGTACTTC TRBJ2-4 NA NA TRBV5-1
CASSPGTGGEGYTF TGTGCCAGCAGCCCCGGGACAGGGGGGGAAGGCTACACCTTC TRBJ1-2 TRBD1 NA TRBV7-2
CASSRGQGAPRNYGYTF TGTGCCAGCAGCCGAGGACAGGGGGCCCCACGTAACTATGGCTACACCTTC TRBJ1-2 TRBD1 NA TRBV6-6
CASSDFAGLVHQPQHF TGTGCCAGCAGTGATTTCGCAGGGCTCGTGCATCAGCCCCAGCATTTT TRBJ1-5 NA NA TRBV28
CARPPKLGAGDTQYF TGCGCCAGACCTCCCAAGTTGGGGGCGGGAGATACGCAGTATTTT TRBJ2-3 NA NA TRBV10-1
CAISGGEATTNEKLFF TGTGCCATCAGTGGGGGGGAGGCCACAACTAATGAAAAACTGTTTTTT TRBJ1-4 NA NA TRBV10-3
CATGQGGETQYF TGTGCCACCGGACAGGGGGGAGAGACCCAGTACTTC TRBJ2-5 TRBD1 NA TRBV28
CASSLIQGPVYGYTF TGTGCCAGCAGTTTAATACAGGGGCCAGTGTATGGCTACACCTTC TRBJ1-2 TRBD1 NA TRBV28